This TCR beta chain was observed in a study of monozygotic twins with cystic fibrosis. General observations from the study: Monozygotic CF twins shared more identical nucleotide clonotypes than unrelated patients.

Profiling relied on immunoSEQ multiplex PCR, and the TCRdb table lists in-frame clones only, not all of them. The data show over 15,000 clones, around 97% seen once. Trimming removed 6 bases from V and 2 bases from J; junction bases left unmatched: 9. Germline V gives CDR1 LNHDA, CDR2 SQIVND (reference sequence). This CDR3 contains 15 residues. Remarks on this clone: Its antigen is still unknown.

This TCR was sampled from a woman in her thirties with cystic fibrosis. Sequencing was done on a sample of blood. The V gene is TRBV19, the J gene TRBJ2-7; TRBD1 matches 8 bases. This chain's CDR3 is CASSPRTGYPYEQYF. Written as DNA, the CDR3 is TGTGCCAGTAGCCCTAGGACAGGGTATCCCTACGAGCAGTACTTC.